One and the same sample provided the 14 T cell receptor beta chains below, sequenced in a study of brain metastases from non-small cell lung cancer. Sequencing used immunoSEQ multiplex PCR; TCRdb keeps in-frame clones, though not all of them. In the table there are 5,000 or so clones, roughly 85% of which are singletons. The sample taken for sequencing was primary lung tumor tissue. The source is a donor aged 40 or older with non-small cell lung cancer.

The chain couples TRBV3-1 (or the pseudogene TRBV3-2) to TRBJ1-2; 8 bases are a match to TRBD1. The trim removed 4 bases at V and 3 bases at J, leaving 7 bases unmatched. The CDR3 sequence is 15 residues long. Germline loops: CDR1 LGHDT, CDR2 YNNKEL (reference sequence). The CDR3 region is CASSLQGVEDYGYTF. CDR3 DNA: TGTGCCAGCAGCCTACAGGGGGTCGAGGACTATGGCTACACCTTC.

The chain combines TRBV6-1 with TRBJ1-6; possible D gene TRBD1, 5 bases. Looked up from germline, CDR1 is MNHNS and CDR2 is SASEGT. The CDR3 has 14 residues. Trimming took 5 bases from V and 7 from J, leaving 12 bases between them. The CDR3 sequence: CASSFDSWNSPLHF. CDR3 DNA: TGTGCCAGCAGTTTTGACAGCTGGAATTCACCCCTCCACTTT.

In its sample, this clone is large (0.1 to 1%). This chain joins TRBV5-4 and TRBJ2-1, with TRBD2 matching 9 bases. Germline assignment: CDR1 SGHNT and CDR2 YYREEE (reference sequence). This CDR3 has 16 amino acids. J gave up 2 bases and V 0 bases, and 3 bases lay outside the gene matches. CDR3 sequence: CASSLETSGPYNEQFF. In nucleotides, the CDR3 is TGTGCCAGCAGCTTGGAGACTAGCGGTCCCTACAATGAGCAGTTCTTC.

V and J are TRBV28 and TRBJ1-4; D is undetermined. The CDR3 runs to 14 residues. V gave up 7 bases and J gave up 0 bases, with 9 bases separating them. Germline CDR1 is MDHEN and CDR2 is SYDVKM. The CDR3 protein is CASTPVTTNEKLFF. The CDR3 coding sequence is TGTGCCAGCACCCCGGTTACAACTAATGAAAAACTGTTTTTT.

V gene TRBV29-1 combines with J gene TRBJ2-2; tentative D call: TRBD1 (6 bases). Germline V gene sequence: CDR1 SQVTM, CDR2 ANQGSEA. Trimming stripped 4 bases from V and 6 bases from J, with 15 bases between. The CDR3 spans 14 residues. CDR3 bases: TGCAGCGTTGGCAGGACAGAGAAGCCCGGGGAGCTGTTTTTT. This sequence encodes CSVGRTEKPGELFF.

V gene TRBV7-2 combines with J gene TRBJ2-1; 8 nucleotides match TRBD1. V shed 1 base, J shed 3 bases, and the junction held 2 bases outside the gene matches. The V gene's germline CDR1 is SGHTA and CDR2 FQGNSA. The CDR3 is 15 residues long. CDR3 protein: CASSLGQGIYNEQFF. In DNA, the CDR3 is TGTGCCAGCAGCTTAGGACAGGGGATCTACAATGAGCAGTTCTTC.

The chain employs TRBV5-1 and TRBJ1-6; TRBD1 agrees at 8 bases. Germline assignment: CDR1 SGHRS and CDR2 YFSETQ. The length of the CDR3 is 15 residues. V was pared by 4 bases and J by 9 bases, with 9 bases of the junction left unmatched. This CDR3 reads CASSHGQGGGSPLHF. The DNA of the CDR3 is TGCGCCAGCAGCCATGGACAGGGAGGGGGTTCACCCCTCCACTTT. Together with reference TRBV5-1 and TRBJ1-6, the CDR3 gives the full variable domain: KAGVTQTPRYLIKTRGQQVTLSCSPISGHRSVSWYQQTPGQGLQFLFEYFSETQRNKGNFPGRFSGRQFSNSRSEMNVSTLELGDSALYLCASSHGQGGGSPLHFGNGTRLTVT.

The chain uses TRBV5-1 and TRBJ2-7; a weak D match, TRBD1 (6 bases). Trimming stripped 5 bases from V and 3 bases from J, with 12 bases between. This CDR3 has 13 amino acids. Germline CDR1 is SGHRS and CDR2 is YFSETQ. The CDR3 DNA sequence: TGCGCCAGCAGGCCCGGGACAAACTACGAGCAGTACTTC. Translating gives CASRPGTNYEQYF. The complete variable domain, with remaining parts taken from reference TRBV5-1 and TRBJ2-7, reads KAGVTQTPRYLIKTRGQQVTLSCSPISGHRSVSWYQQTPGQGLQFLFEYFSETQRNKGNFPGRFSGRQFSNSRSEMNVSTLELGDSALYLCASRPGTNYEQYFGPGTRLTVT.

The rearrangement joins TRBV27 to TRBJ2-1, with 8 bases aligning to TRBD2. CDR3 length equals 15 residues. Germline V gene data show CDR1 as MNHEY and CDR2 as SMNVEV (reference sequence). With V trimmed by 3 bases and J by 5 bases, 6 bases remained unmatched. DNA for the CDR3: TGTGCCAGCAGTTTCAAGACGGGAGGGGACAATGAGCAGTTCTTC. Amino acids: CASSFKTGGDNEQFF.

The chain combines TRBV21-1 with TRBJ1-5; TRBD1, as called in the table, went unchecked against the DNA. TRBV21-1 is designated a pseudogene. CDR3 length: 16 residues. CDR3 DNA: TGTGCCAGCAGCAAAGAAGGAGGGGCAGGGGGTCAGCCCCAGCATTTT. Its translation: CASSKEGGAGGQPQHF.

The V and J genes are TRBV6-1 and TRBJ1-2; 8 bases align to TRBD1. Trimming cost V 0 bases and J 8 bases; bases outside gene matches: 14. The CDR3 runs 17 residues. Per germline, CDR1 MNHNS and CDR2 SASEGT. CDR3 residues: CASSEAIALQGEKGYTF. DNA for the CDR3: TGTGCCAGCAGTGAAGCAATAGCGCTACAGGGGGAGAAAGGCTACACCTTC.

The gene calls are TRBV15 and TRBJ2-7; D possibly matches TRBD1 or TRBD2 (5 bases each). This CDR3 has 15 amino acids. Germline CDR1 LNHNV, CDR2 YYDKDF (reference sequence). Trimming removed 0 bases at V and 2 bases at J, with 11 bases between. This CDR3 reads CATSRDYGGTYEQYF. DNA for the CDR3: TGTGCCACCAGCAGAGATTATGGGGGAACCTACGAGCAGTACTTC.

The rearrangement joins TRBV7-9 to TRBJ1-5; D not resolved. Per germline, CDR1 SEHNR and CDR2 FQNEAQ (reference sequence). There are 15 residues in the CDR3. The germline V and J ends were trimmed by 2 bases and 0 bases, with 8 bases remaining between them. The CDR3 DNA is TGTGCCAGCAGCTTAATGGGCAGTAGCAATCAGCCCCAGCATTTT. It codes for CASSLMGSSNQPQHF.

The chain recombines TRBV14 with TRBJ2-1; unclear D gene. The CDR3 contains 14 residues. The V gene's germline CDR1 is SGHDN and CDR2 FVKESK. Trimming removed 4 bases from V and 4 bases from J, with 11 bases in between. The CDR3 sequence is CASSPTFGYNEQFF. The CDR3 DNA follows: TGTGCCAGCAGCCCTACCTTCGGGTACAATGAGCAGTTCTTC. The entire variable domain, with the rest obtained from reference TRBV14 and TRBJ2-1, is as follows: EAGVTQFPSHSVIEKGQTVTLRCDPISGHDNLYWYRRVMGKEIKFLLHFVKESKQDESGMPNNRFLAERTGGTYSTLKVQPAELEDSGVYFCASSPTFGYNEQFFGPGTRLTVL.